Listed below are T cell receptor beta chains from one sample, sequenced in a study of blood T cell repertoires in COVID-19. This table comes from immunoSEQ multiplex PCR, and its TCRdb copy is limited to in-frame clones, with some not included. The data contain 230,000 or so clones, approximately 80% of them seen just once; the ten biggest clones take up 6.5% to 9%. The material sequenced was peripheral blood. Receptors were obtained from an elderly woman with COVID-19, enrolled during active disease. The CDR3 runs from the conserved cysteine through the conserved F or W.

V,CDR3
TRBV7-3,CASSQGRSTGELFF
TRBV11-2,CASSSGLAGVAEQFF
TRBV4-2,CASSPAGTTDTQYF
TRBV27,CASSLYLGKQFF
TRBV28,CASSETSGRAVEQYF
TRBV5-6,CASSRGQGFRYGYTF
TRBV29-1,CSVDQRSLGETQYF
TRBV18,CASSPGISGRYEQYF
TRBV7-2,CASSRGGGGETQYF
TRBV27,CASSKQGDQPQHF
TRBV7-2,CASIGTGQADYEQYF
TRBV5-1,CASRQTTGAGTEAFF
TRBV7-6,CASSSGWGHGQPQHF
TRBV10-1,CASGPGGARAGELFF
TRBV27,CASSPQTGTPWETQYF
TRBV6-5,CASSHRGGGYTF
TRBV5-1,CASSSAPGQDLGGYGYTF
TRBV27,CASSRGKRDYGYTF
TRBV18,CASSPSMNTEAFF
TRBV2,CASSLLDKGGNEQFF
TRBV30,CAYKRQGLEPQHF
TRBV6-5,CASSSYELGLQHF
TRBV27,CASSSTGGWGYTF
TRBV19,CATSYGPSGNTIYF
TRBV20-1,CSAETRYEQYF
TRBV7-9,CASSLGGGNTIYF
TRBV14,CASSQFTSGRASTDTQYF
TRBV5-1,CASSLAMEGLGYTF
TRBV19,CASSKLANQPQHF
TRBV28,CATQGVNEKLFF